A single T cell receptor (beta chain) is shown here with its context. Its antigen is still unknown. The CDR3 has 14 residues. Trimming stripped 2 bases from V and 0 bases from J, with 7 bases between. The germline CDR1 and CDR2 sequences are MNHEY and SMNVEV (reference sequence). The protocol was immunoSEQ multiplex PCR, while the TCRdb copy is restricted to in-frame clones and leaves out a portion. The sample yields about 55,000 clones, 80% to 95% seen once. These data originate in a study of cytomegalovirus exposure and HLA in healthy donors. Across the study: The 500 to 850 first-cohort repertoires and the 130 or so validation repertoires shared the same platform, a later analysis reported.

The study, taken as a whole, reports: In vitro checks showed that three CMV-associated chains really do target CMV antigens. The investigators catalogued 150 to 200 TCR beta chains as cytomegalovirus-associated.

The donors were part of the roughly 130-subject validation cohort, which stood apart from the roughly 670-subject first cohort. The rearrangement uses TRBV27 and TRBJ2-5; D gene unclear. Source material: PBMCs. The receptor was isolated from a man aged 18 to 30 in good health and CMV-seronegative. CDR3 DNA sequence: TGTGCCAGCAGTTTAAAGGCGGACCAAGAGACCCAGTACTTC. The encoded protein is CASSLKADQETQYF.